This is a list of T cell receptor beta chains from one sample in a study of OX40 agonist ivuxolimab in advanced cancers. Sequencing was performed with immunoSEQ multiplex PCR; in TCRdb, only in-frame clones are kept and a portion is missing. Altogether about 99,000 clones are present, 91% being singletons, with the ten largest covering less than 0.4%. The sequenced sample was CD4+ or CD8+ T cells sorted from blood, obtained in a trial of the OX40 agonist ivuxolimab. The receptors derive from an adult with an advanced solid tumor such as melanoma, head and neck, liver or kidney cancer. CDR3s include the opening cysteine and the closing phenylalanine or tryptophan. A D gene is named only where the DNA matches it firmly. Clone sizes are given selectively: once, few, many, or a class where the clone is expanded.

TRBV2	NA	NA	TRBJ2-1	TGTGCCAGCAGTGTGGGGAACTACAATGAGCAGTTCTTC	CASSVGNYNEQFF
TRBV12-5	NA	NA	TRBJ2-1	TGTGCTAGTGGTTTGGGACTAACTAAAACGAATGAGCAGTTCTTC	CASGLGLTKTNEQFF
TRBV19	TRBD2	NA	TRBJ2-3	TGTGCCAGTAGTCCTAGCGGGAGAGGGACAGATACGCAGTATTTT	CASSPSGRGTDTQYF
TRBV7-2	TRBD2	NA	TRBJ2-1	TGTGCCAGCAGCCGTAGCGGGGGAGCCTACAATGAGCAGTTCTTC	CASSRSGGAYNEQFF
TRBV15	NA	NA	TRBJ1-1	TGTGCCACCAGCAGAGCTTTTGGATATGAAGCTTTCTTT	CATSRAFGYEAFF
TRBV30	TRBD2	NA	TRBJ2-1	TGTGCCTGGAGAGGCGGGAGCGTGTTGAATGAGCAGTTCTTC	CAWRGGSVLNEQFF
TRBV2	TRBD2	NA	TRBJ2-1	TGTGCCAGCACCGCCGGGACTAGCGGGAGTAATGAGCAGTTCTTC	CASTAGTSGSNEQFF
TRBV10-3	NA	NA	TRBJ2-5	TGTGCCATCAGTGATTCGTTGGCGGCTAAAGAGACCCAGTACTTC	CAISDSLAAKETQYF
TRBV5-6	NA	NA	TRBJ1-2	TGTGCCAGCAGCTCGGGAGCGGGTGGCTACACCTTC	CASSSGAGGYTF
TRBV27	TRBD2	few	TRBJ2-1	TGTGCCAGCAGTTGGACTAGGAAATTGGGTTACAATGAGCAGTTCTTC	CASSWTRKLGYNEQFF
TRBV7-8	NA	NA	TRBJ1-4	TGTGCCAGCAGAACCCTCCGGGGGCCAAAACTGTTTTTT	CASRTLRGPKLFF
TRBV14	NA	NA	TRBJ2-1	TGTGCCAGCAGCCAAGTGCGGCGAAGCTCCTACAATGAGCAGTTCTTC	CASSQVRRSSYNEQFF
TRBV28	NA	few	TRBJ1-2	TGTGCCACCTTAAAGGGGAGGAACTATGGCTACACCTTC	CATLKGRNYGYTF
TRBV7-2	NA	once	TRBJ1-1	TGTGCCAGCAGAAAAGTGGGGCAGGGAGAAGCTTTCTTT	CASRKVGQGEAFF
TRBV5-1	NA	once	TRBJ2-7	TGCGCCAGCAGCCAGTACACGACTTCCTACGAGCAGTACTTC	CASSQYTTSYEQYF
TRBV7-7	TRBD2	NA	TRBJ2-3	TGTGCCAGCAGTCGTGGGACTAGCGGGAGCACAGATACGCAGTATTTT	CASSRGTSGSTDTQYF